This entry concerns a single T cell receptor beta chain. There are 14 residues in the CDR3. J lost 4 bases, V lost 4 bases, and 5 bases had no gene match. Germline assignment: CDR1 SGHTA and CDR2 FQGTGA. Using immunoSEQ multiplex PCR, the repertoire was profiled, and TCRdb retains in-frame clones only, with some absent. The data contain approximately 89,000 clones, about 84% of them singletons. This sample is part of a study of control samples from healthy donors and cancer patients. The V and J genes are TRBV7-3 and TRBJ2-3; 7 bases are a match to TRBD1. The specimen sequenced was blood. This TCR derives from a middle-aged woman in good health. CDR3 DNA sequence: TGTGCCAGCAGCTCCGACAGGGTTGCAGATACGCAGTATTTT. It translates to CASSSDRVADTQYF. The variable domain in full, completed from reference TRBV7-3 and TRBJ2-3, reads GAGVSQTPSNKVTEKGKYVELRCDPISGHTALYWYRQSLGQGPEFLIYFQGTGAADDSGLPNDRFFAVRPEGSVSTLKIQRTERGDSAVYLCASSSDRVADTQYFGPGTRLTVL.